The 13 T cell receptor beta chains below all came from one sample that was sequenced in a study of T cells in Graves' hyperthyroidism and ophthalmopathy (dated by TCRdb to about 2019). Library construction relied on multiplex PCR. Sequencing was carried out with an Illumina HiSeq 2000. TCR beta CDR3 regions were amplified from RNA transcripts. The first round of RT-PCR for the TCR CDR3 was performed with the HTBI primer set and the Qiagen OneStep RT-PCR kit. TCRdb reprocessing: public reads trimmed at Q25 with fastp, clones called with MiXCR, in-frame beta chains kept. Rows with a matching CDR3 protein are joined into one entry that keeps the most common DNA and genes. The sample table shows 600,000 to 700,000 distinct CDR3 sequences, and over 40% are seen once. The top ten constitute less than 8.5% of the sample. The sample was peripheral blood or thyroid tissue (not recorded which). Source of these receptors: an adult man with Graves' disease, either hyperthyroidism or ophthalmopathy (not recorded which).

This clonotype was recorded at least ten times. The chain joins TRBV7-9 to TRBJ1-4; D is unresolved. V was trimmed by 3 bases and J by 8 bases, leaving 7 bases between them. CDR1 is SEHNR, CDR2 FQNEAQ, per germline (reference sequence). The CDR3 has 12 residues. CDR3 coding DNA: TGTGCCAGCAGCTTGGGGTTGGAAAAACTGTTTTTT. It yields the protein CASSLGLEKLFF.

The table lists this clonotype with many counts. The genes are TRBV2 and TRBJ1-5; a weak D match, TRBD1 (6 bases). The CDR3 runs to 15 residues. Germline assignment: CDR1 SNHLY and CDR2 FYNNEI. Between the trimmed V and J ends, which lost 6 bases and 4 bases, there was a span of 16 bases. CDR3 DNA sequence: TGTGCCAGCAGCCGAGGAAGGGGGGGTAATCAGCCCCAGCATTTT. Translating gives CASSRGRGGNQPQHF.

In its sample, this clonotype was seen a few times. J is TRBJ1-3 and V is TRBV7-2; no clear D. Germline V gene sequence: CDR1 SGHTA, CDR2 FQGNSA. The CDR3 consists of 15 residues. Trimming stripped 3 bases from V and 0 bases from J, with 9 bases between. This CDR3 is CASSFAASSGNTIYF. The CDR3 region has the DNA TGTGCCAGCAGCTTTGCAGCGAGCTCTGGAAACACCATATATTTT.

A word on this clonotype: At one of its ends the junction is not consistent with the germline gene, which may arise from a read error. The J gene is TRBJ1-4, the V gene TRBV25-1; D ambiguous. The germline V gene encodes CDR1 MGHDK and CDR2 SYGVNS. There are 13 residues in the CDR3. DNA for the CDR3: TGTGCCAGCAGGGAATTGACTAATGAAAAACTGTTTTTT. Its translation is CASRELTNEKLFF.

This clonotype was counted between two and nine times. The junction does not match germline at one end; this may be a read error. This chain joins TRBV19 and TRBJ1-5; D gene ambiguous. The CDR3 runs to 15 residues. The germline V gene has CDR1 LNHDA and CDR2 SQIVND (reference sequence). The CDR3, as DNA: TGCGCCAGCAGCCAAGAGGAGGGTAGCAATCAGCCCCAGCATTTT. Translation gives CASSQEEGSNQPQHF.

Details on this clonotype: One base away lies a much larger clone, so this may be a sequencing read error. J is TRBJ2-5 and V is TRBV7-8, with unresolved D. CDR3 length equals 15 residues. Germline CDR1 and CDR2: SGHVS and FQNEAQ. V lost 5 bases and J lost 5, with 18 bases in between. This CDR3 is CASSVSGVGLETQYF. The CDR3 coding sequence is TGTGCCAGCAGCGTATCTGGGGTGGGGTTGGAGACCCAGTACTTC.

This clonotype was picked up one time. This may be a read error, as it is one base from a much larger clone. The chain couples TRBV29-1 to TRBJ2-5; TRBD1 aligns across 12 bases. TRBJ2-1 matches the DNA end more closely, so the J call is doubtful. This CDR3 has 14 residues. Looked up from germline, CDR1 is SQVTM and CDR2 is ANQGSEA. The CDR3 DNA reads as TGCAGCGTAGTGGGACAGGGGGCGTGGGAGACCCAGTTCTTC. It specifies CSVVGQGAWETQFF.

This clonotype came up many times. The chain couples TRBV12-3 or TRBV12-4 to TRBJ1-2, with 10 bases that match TRBD1. This CDR3 spans 14 amino acids. J gave up 6 bases and V 6 bases, and 7 bases lay outside the gene matches. CDR3: CASRTGGRRDGYTF. The DNA for the CDR3 is TGTGCCAGCAGGACAGGGGGCAGAAGAGATGGCTACACCTTC.

This clonotype was detected ten times or more. The chain combines TRBV29-1 with TRBJ1-2, with D possibly TRBD1 on 6 matching bases. V gave up 3 bases and J gave up 4 bases, with 12 bases separating them. This CDR3 contains 13 residues. Germline CDR1 reads SQVTM; CDR2 reads ANQGSEA. CDR3 loop: CSVEWTDLYGYTF. Written as DNA, the CDR3 is TGCAGCGTTGAGTGGACAGACCTCTATGGCTACACCTTC.

The gene calls are TRBV29-1 and TRBJ1-2; 9 bases are a match to TRBD1. With V trimmed by 6 bases and J by 2 bases, 10 bases remained unmatched. Germline values: CDR1 SQVTM, CDR2 ANQGSEA. CDR3 length: 15 amino acids. The CDR3 loop is CSVAQQGARNYGYTF. The CDR3 DNA sequence: TGCAGCGTCGCACAACAGGGGGCGCGGAACTATGGCTACACCTTC.

The V gene is TRBV28, the J gene TRBJ1-1; possible D gene TRBD1, 5 bases. This CDR3 region has 14 residues. Trimming pared 4 bases from V and 5 bases from J, leaving 14 bases between. The V gene's germline CDR1 is MDHEN and CDR2 SYDVKM. CDR3 DNA: TGTGCCAGCAGTTCCCCCCAGGGTCGGACTGAAGCTTTCTTT. Its protein is CASSSPQGRTEAFF. Full variable domain (missing parts from reference TRBV28 and TRBJ1-1): DVKVTQSSRYLVKRTGEKVFLECVQDMDHENMFWYRQDPGLGLRLIYFSYDVKMKEKGDIPEGYSVSREKKERFSLILESASTNQTSMYLCASSSPQGRTEAFFGQGTRLTVV.

This clonotype appeared a few times. A junction boundary mismatches the germline segment, possibly from a read error. J is TRBJ1-2 and V is TRBV10-3, with D possibly being TRBD1 (5 bases). This CDR3 comprises 17 residues. CDR1 and CDR2 (germline): ENHRY, SYGVKD. The CDR3 DNA follows: TGTGCCAGCAGTTACTCGATAGTGCAGGGAAGGAGCTATGGCTACACCTTC. It encodes CASSYSIVQGRSYGYTF.

Comment on this clonotype: This may arise from a read error, as a much more abundant clone is one base away. The chain combines TRBV2 with TRBJ1-1; the D is unclear. The V and J ends lost 4 bases and 0 bases respectively, with 15 bases between them. The length of the CDR3 is 16 residues. CDR1 is SNHLY and CDR2 is FYNNEI in the germline V gene. The CDR3 region has the DNA TGTGCCAGCAGTGTTGTCGGCAGATACATGAACACTGAAGCTTTCTTT. This codes for CASSVVGRYMNTEAFF.